Below, 9 T cell receptor beta chains from the same sample are listed, as sequenced in a study of blood T cell repertoires in COVID-19. The repertoire was sequenced with immunoSEQ multiplex PCR; TCRdb's copy has only in-frame clones and lacks some. The repertoire holds about 33,000 clones, 90% to 95% seen once, with about 12% in the top ten. Input material: peripheral blood. The source is a human donor in a cohort sampled during active COVID-19.

This clone appeared once. This rearrangement joins TRBV6-1 to TRBJ1-1; the D is unclear. This CDR3 has 14 residues. The germline gives CDR1 MNHNS, CDR2 SASEGT. Trimming pared 1 base from V and 6 bases from J, leaving 12 bases between. CDR3 sequence: CASSEGSASAEAFF. DNA for the CDR3: TGTGCCAGCAGTGAAGGCAGTGCATCAGCTGAAGCTTTCTTT.

The chain has TRBV28 and TRBJ2-3; possible D gene TRBD2, 7 bases. The V and J ends lost 6 bases and 4 bases respectively, with 14 bases between them. The CDR3 consists of 14 residues. Germline-derived CDR1 and CDR2 are MDHEN and SYDVKM. The CDR3 region is CASSKRGGADTQYF. CDR3 in DNA: TGTGCCAGCAGCAAGAGGGGGGGCGCAGATACGCAGTATTTT.

The rearrangement links TRBV7-6 to TRBJ2-2; D possibly corresponds to TRBD1 (6 bases). The germline V gene has CDR1 SGHVS and CDR2 FNYEAQ. V was pared by 4 bases and J by 7 bases, with 22 bases between. The CDR3 runs to 17 residues. Here the CDR3 DNA reads TGTGCCAGCAGCTCCCCCCTGGGGGCCGGGGCCGGCGGGGAGCTGTTTTTT. Protein product: CASSSPLGAGAGGELFF.

This rearrangement joins TRBV6-2 or TRBV6-3 to TRBJ2-5; D uncertain. V lost 0 bases and J lost 1, with 12 bases in between. The CDR3 is made up of 16 amino acids. The germline gives CDR1 MNHEY, CDR2 SVGEGT. The CDR3 sequence is CASSYSISAVQETQYF. The CDR3, as DNA: TGTGCCAGCAGTTACTCGATAAGCGCGGTCCAAGAGACCCAGTACTTC.

This chain uses TRBV11-2 with TRBJ2-2; D possibly corresponds to TRBD2 (6 bases). The CDR3 runs to 17 residues. CDR1 is SGHAT and CDR2 is FQNNGV in the germline V gene. Trimming cost V 1 base and J 1 base, with 13 bases left between them. The CDR3 DNA is TGTGCCAGCAGCTTAGGAACCGGGAGTCGGAACACCGGGGAGCTGTTTTTT. As protein: CASSLGTGSRNTGELFF.

The chain joins TRBV5-6 to TRBJ1-1; no definite D call. Germline V gives CDR1 SGHDT, CDR2 YYEEEE. The V end was cut by 6 bases, the J end by 11 bases, with 17 bases between. The CDR3 runs to 12 residues. DNA of the CDR3: TGTGCCAGCAACGGCGGCGGGGTCGGGGCTTTCTTT. It specifies CASNGGGVGAFF.

This chain uses TRBV19 with TRBJ1-1, with a tentative D call TRBD1 (5 bases). This CDR3 comprises 19 residues. Germline loops: CDR1 LNHDA, CDR2 SQIVND (reference sequence). V shed 6 bases and J shed 3 bases, with 29 bases lying between them. Here the CDR3 reads CASRYPGGGGKGRDTEAFF. Here the CDR3 DNA reads TGTGCCAGTAGATACCCCGGCGGGGGGGGTAAGGGAAGAGACACTGAAGCTTTCTTT.

V and J are TRBV7-9 and TRBJ2-5; 7 positions agree with TRBD1. The CDR3 is 12 amino acids. V was clipped by 3 bases and J by 8 bases; unmatched bases: 3. Germline loops: CDR1 SEHNR, CDR2 FQNEAQ (reference sequence). The CDR3 nucleotides read TGTGCCAGCAGCTTGACAGGGCCTACCCAGTACTTC. It codes for CASSLTGPTQYF.

In this sample, this clone turned up once. The rearrangement links TRBV27 to TRBJ2-3; 7 bases map to TRBD2. This CDR3 has 16 amino acids. Looked up from germline, CDR1 is MNHEY and CDR2 is SMNVEV (reference sequence). Germline trimming cut 6 bases from V and 3 bases from J; bases unmatched to any gene: 12. The CDR3 DNA follows: TGTGCCAGCAGCCGTTATGAGGGAGGGCCGACAGATACGCAGTATTTT. Protein: CASSRYEGGPTDTQYF.